This entry lists 31 T cell receptor beta chains sequenced from one sample in a study of blood T cells in healthy people across ages. Combining a sample-barcoded 5' primer with a J-beta primer mix, a second PCR ran for roughly 7 to 11 cycles. TCRdb reprocessed the 5' RACE reads with MiXCR, giving one entry per CDR3 protein. The table includes approximately 810,000 distinct CDR3 sequences, about 30% detected once. The specimen was blood. These receptors all come from a woman aged 80 or older in good health.

This clonotype came up a few times. One junction end does not reproduce the germline sequence, and a read error may be involved. The chain couples TRBV5-5 to TRBJ2-5; D possibly corresponds to TRBD1 (6 bases). In germline, CDR1 is SGHKS, CDR2 YYEKEE (reference sequence). This CDR3 is built from 15 residues. The CDR3 loop reads CASNPRDRIQETRYF. The CDR3 DNA sequence: TGTGCCAGCAACCCGCGCGACAGGATACAAGAGACCCGGTACTTC.

The chain carries TRBV6-1 and TRBJ2-6; D gene unclear. The length of the CDR3 is 13 residues. V was cut by 9 bases and J by 4 bases, with 10 bases left in between. The V gene's germline CDR1 is MNHNS and CDR2 SASEGT. The CDR3 sequence is CASLGSGANVLTF. The CDR3 DNA reads as TGTGCCAGTCTGGGGTCAGGGGCCAACGTCCTGACTTTC.

In nucleotides, the CDR3 is TGTGCCAGCAGCTTGACAGGGTTGTCGATCTCTAACTATGGCTACACCTTC. Amino acid sequence: CASSLTGLSISNYGYTF. V usage is TRBV7-9 and J usage is TRBJ1-2, with 7 bases matching TRBD1. The CDR3 is made up of 17 amino acids. Germline V gives CDR1 SEHNR, CDR2 FQNEAQ (reference sequence). Trimming cost V 3 bases and J 0 bases; bases outside gene matches: 10.

The J gene is TRBJ2-7, the V gene TRBV6-5; TRBD2 matches at 7 bases. V lost 6 bases and J lost 6; bases outside the gene matches: 14. Germline CDR1 is MNHEY and CDR2 is SVGAGI. The CDR3 has 15 residues. CDR3 region: CASRRGQVLALEQYF. The CDR3 DNA follows: TGTGCCAGCAGACGCGGGCAAGTACTAGCGCTCGAGCAGTACTTC.

This clonotype was detected many times. This chain connects TRBV4-2 to TRBJ1-2; 7 nucleotides line up with TRBD1. Per the germline V gene, CDR1 is LGHNA and CDR2 is YNFKEQ. CDR3 size: 15 residues. V lost 0 bases, J lost 5 bases, and 6 bases stayed unmatched. CDR3 sequence reads: CASSQEPGQNYGYTF. CDR3 DNA sequence: TGTGCCAGCAGCCAAGAACCGGGACAGAATTATGGCTACACCTTC.

The CDR3 sequence is CSARAEDYSSYNEQFF. The CDR3, as DNA: TGCAGTGCTAGAGCCGAGGACTACTCCTCCTACAATGAGCAGTTCTTC. The chain links TRBV20-1 to TRBJ2-1, with a possible D match to TRBD2 (6 bases). V was trimmed by 1 base and J by 0 bases, leaving 13 bases between them. In germline, CDR1 is DFQATT, CDR2 SNEGSKA (reference sequence). CDR3 size: 16 residues.

In this sample, this clonotype turned up a few times. V and J are TRBV20-1 and TRBJ2-5, with a tentative D call TRBD1 (6 bases). V was pared by 2 bases and J by 5 bases, with 21 bases between. The CDR3 has 16 amino acids. The germline CDR1 and CDR2 sequences are DFQATT and SNEGSKA (reference sequence). The CDR3 coding sequence is TGCAGTGCTAGACACCAACCGGGACACCCCGGGGAGACCCAGTACTTC. Encoded protein: CSARHQPGHPGETQYF.

The chain employs TRBV29-1 and TRBJ2-5; D unclear. CDR3 length equals 17 residues. Germline CDR1 is SQVTM and CDR2 is ANQGSEA. The V gene lost 1 base and the J gene lost 1 base, with 19 bases spanning the gap. The CDR3 sequence: CSVEASRRRTTQETQYF. In DNA, the CDR3 is TGCAGCGTTGAAGCTAGTAGGCGGAGAACCACCCAAGAGACCCAGTACTTC.

This chain joins TRBV7-9 and TRBJ2-6; TRBD2 aligns across 7 bases. Germline lookup yields CDR1 SEHNR and CDR2 FQNEAQ (reference sequence). CDR3 length: 12 amino acids. V was clipped by 3 bases and J by 10 bases; unmatched bases: 0. The CDR3 sequence is CASSLGGNVLTF. The CDR3 DNA reads TGTGCCAGCAGCTTGGGAGGGAACGTCCTGACTTTC.

This clonotype appeared a few times. The CDR3 nucleotides are TGTGCCGTGGGGGCAGGGGCCACAGATACGCAGTATTTT. Protein product: CAVGAGATDTQYF. The chain joins TRBV7-2 to TRBJ2-3; tentatively, D is TRBD1 (6 bases). The germline gives CDR1 SGHTA, CDR2 FQGNSA. This CDR3 comprises 13 residues. Trimming pared 11 bases from V and 2 bases from J, leaving 14 bases between.

The table lists this clonotype with many counts. The rearrangement links TRBV24-1 to TRBJ2-1; 7 bases fit TRBD1. Losses at the gene ends were 4 bases for V and 1 base for J; bases not matched to a gene: 6. The length of the CDR3 is 16 residues. Germline lookup yields CDR1 KGHDR and CDR2 SFDVKD. The CDR3 is CATSENRGRSYNEQFF. In DNA, the CDR3 is TGTGCCACCAGTGAAAACAGGGGAAGGTCCTACAATGAGCAGTTCTTC.

J is TRBJ1-1 and V is TRBV7-2, with 9 bases aligning to TRBD1. CDR1 SGHTA and CDR2 FQGNSA come from the germline V gene. Unmatched junction bases numbered 10, after V lost 7 bases and J lost 4 bases. There are 15 residues in the CDR3. This chain's CDR3 is CASIPTGGISTEAFF. The CDR3 region has the DNA TGTGCCAGCATCCCGACAGGGGGTATTAGCACTGAAGCTTTCTTT.

This clonotype appeared a single time. A read error is possible here, since a much larger clone lies one base away. Since the CDR3 does not end with the conserved phenylalanine or tryptophan, this likely comes from a read error. The chain combines TRBV10-3 with TRBJ1-5; D gene unclear. CDR1 ENHRY and CDR2 SYGVKD come from the germline V gene. CDR3 length equals 15 residues. V lost 3 bases to trimming and J lost 3 bases, with 12 bases between them. CDR3 DNA sequence: TGTGCCATCAGTGATAGGCAGACATACAATCAGCCCCAGCATTGT. As protein: CAISDRQTYNQPQHC.

This clonotype was observed a few times. A much bigger clone sits one base away, suggesting this may be a read error. The chain couples TRBV7-2 to TRBJ2-1; 9 bases fit TRBD2. V lost 2 bases to trimming and J lost 4 bases; unmatched junction nucleotides: 9. The germline V gene has CDR1 SGHTA and CDR2 FQGNSA. The CDR3 is 17 amino acids. This CDR3 is CASSLSRERGAYNEQFF. CDR3 sequence (DNA): TGTGCCAGCAGCTTAAGTAGAGAGCGGGGGGCTTACAATGAGCAGTTCTTC.

The chain links TRBV20-1 to TRBJ2-5; a possible D gene is TRBD1 (6 bases). Germline V gene lookup returns CDR1 DFQATT and CDR2 SNEGSKA (reference sequence). V was trimmed by 2 bases and J by 4 bases, leaving 11 bases between them. This CDR3 spans 13 amino acids. The chain's CDR3 is CSARPQQGETQYF. For the CDR3, the DNA is TGCAGTGCTAGACCCCAACAGGGAGAGACCCAGTACTTC.

The chain is built from TRBV4-1 and TRBJ2-4, with D perhaps TRBD1 (6 bases). Gene TRBJ2-5 matches the end of the DNA better, so the J call may be wrong. This CDR3 has 15 amino acids. The germline gives CDR1 MGHRA, CDR2 YSYEKL. Written as DNA, the CDR3 is TGCGCCAGCAGCCACTTACAGGGAACCCAAGAGACCCAGTACTTC. This translates into CASSHLQGTQETQYF.

This clonotype has more than one count but fewer than ten. The CDR3 sequence: CASSYPTGDDSPLHF. CDR3 DNA sequence: TGTGCCAGCAGTTATCCGACAGGGGACGATTCACCCCTCCACTTT. The chain is built from TRBV6-6 and TRBJ1-6, with TRBD1 matching over 8 bases. The CDR3 sequence is 15 residues long. Per germline, CDR1 MNHNY and CDR2 SVGAGI (reference sequence). V dropped 3 bases and J dropped 8; count of bases not matched to a gene: 6.

V usage is TRBV28 and J usage is TRBJ2-1, with 7 positions matching TRBD1. V gave up 6 bases and J gave up 10 bases; unmatched junction bases: 24. The CDR3 covers 18 residues. Germline V CDR1 and CDR2: MDHEN, SYDVKM. CDR3 in DNA: TGTGCCAGCAGCCCGACTATTGGATGGGACAGCCACTCATACGAGCAGTTCTTC. This codes for CASSPTIGWDSHSYEQFF.

Worth noting for this clonotype: This may be a read error: a much more frequent sequence differs by one nucleotide. The chain has TRBV12-3 or TRBV12-4 and TRBJ2-5; 8 nucleotides align to TRBD1. The CDR3 covers 17 residues. The CDR3 spells CASSPRRTGFRQGTQYF. CDR3 DNA: TGTGCCAGCAGTCCCCGAAGGACAGGGTTTCGACAAGGGACCCAGTACTTC.

This clonotype appeared many times. The chain joins TRBV11-2 to TRBJ2-3; perhaps TRBD1 as D (6 bases). Deletions cut 4 bases from V and 1 base from J, with 12 bases between. CDR3 length: 15 residues. In germline, CDR1 is SGHAT, CDR2 FQNNGV. DNA of the CDR3: TGTGCCAGCAGCTCTACAGGGATAGGCACAGATACGCAGTATTTT. Translation gives CASSSTGIGTDTQYF. Complete variable domain (other parts from reference TRBV11-2 and TRBJ2-3): EAGVAQSPRYKIIEKRQSVAFWCNPISGHATLYWYQQILGQGPKLLIQFQNNGVVDDSQLPKDRFSAERLKGVDSTLKIQPAKLEDSAVYLCASSSTGIGTDTQYFGPGTRLTVL.

This clonotype was counted at least ten times. This rearrangement joins TRBV12-3 or TRBV12-4 to TRBJ2-7; 7 bases agree with TRBD2. The CDR3 extends over 13 amino acids. With 6 bases clipped from V and 6 bases from J, the junction kept 8 bases outside the gene matches. The CDR3 here is CASSLWEGSEQYF. The CDR3 DNA sequence: TGTGCCAGCAGCCTCTGGGAGGGATCCGAGCAGTACTTC.

J is TRBJ1-5 and V is TRBV18; 7 bases line up with TRBD1. CDR1 and CDR2 from the germline V gene are KGHSH and LQKENI. The CDR3 is 15 amino acids. With 5 bases clipped from V and 4 bases from J, the junction kept 8 bases outside the gene matches. The CDR3 bases are TGTGCCAGCTCAACCCGGGACAGTGAGAATCAGCCCCAGCATTTT. Amino acid sequence: CASSTRDSENQPQHF.

A note on this clonotype: A read error is possible here, since a much larger clone lies one base away. The V call is TRBV7-9, the J call TRBJ1-6; D is unresolved. The length of the CDR3 is 14 residues. Germline assignment: CDR1 SEHNR and CDR2 FQNEAQ (reference sequence). The DNA of the CDR3 is TGTGCCGGCAGCTTAGGGCGGAATAATTCACCCCTCCACTTT. Translation gives CAGSLGRNNSPLHF.

This clonotype was seen many times. The V call is TRBV5-1, the J call TRBJ1-1, with D possibly being TRBD1 (6 bases). Germline V gene sequence: CDR1 SGHRS, CDR2 YFSETQ. V lost 4 bases to trimming and J lost 4 bases, with 11 bases between them. This CDR3 has 13 residues. The CDR3 sequence: CASSIQGGTEAFF. The CDR3 DNA reads TGCGCCAGCAGCATACAGGGAGGCACTGAAGCTTTCTTT.

This chain joins TRBV24-1 and TRBJ2-1; 11 nucleotides line up with TRBD1. The germline V gene has CDR1 KGHDR and CDR2 SFDVKD. V lost 4 bases, J lost 2 bases, and 3 bases stayed unmatched. CDR3 length: 16 residues. The CDR3 protein is CATSDPDRGPYNEQFF. The CDR3 DNA follows: TGTGCCACCAGTGACCCGGACAGGGGGCCCTACAATGAGCAGTTCTTC.

A few counts support this clonotype. The V and J genes are TRBV15 and TRBJ2-7; D may correspond to TRBD1 or TRBD2 (5 bases each). Germline V CDR1 and CDR2: LNHNV, YYDKDF (reference sequence). There are 11 residues in the CDR3. Trimming removed 4 bases from V and 11 bases from J, with 12 bases in between. The DNA for the CDR3 is TGTGCCACCAGCAACCGGGACCGCGAGTACTTC. Amino acids: CATSNRDREYF.

J is TRBJ1-2 and V is TRBV19; D remains ambiguous. Germline lookup yields CDR1 LNHDA and CDR2 SQIVND (reference sequence). V gave up 4 bases and J gave up 8 bases, with 14 bases separating them. The length of the CDR3 is 13 residues. The CDR3 spells CASSTLDRRGYTF. DNA for the CDR3: TGTGCCAGTAGTACCCTAGATCGTAGGGGCTACACCTTC.

The rearrangement joins TRBV28 to TRBJ2-7; tentative D call: TRBD2 (5 bases). With 10 bases removed from V and 0 bases from J, the gap between germline ends came to 13 bases. The CDR3 loop spans 13 amino acids. CDR1 is MDHEN, CDR2 SYDVKM, per germline. CDR3 DNA sequence: TGTGCCACCCTCAGGACTGGCTCCTACGAGCAGTACTTC. The encoded protein is CATLRTGSYEQYF.

The chain couples TRBV7-9 to TRBJ1-2, with D possibly TRBD1 on 5 matching bases. Trimming stripped 4 bases from V and 6 bases from J, with 18 bases between. Germline-derived CDR1 and CDR2 are SEHNR and FQNEAQ (reference sequence). CDR3 length: 15 residues. The CDR3 reads CASSSTPGTKNGYTF. The CDR3 DNA reads TGTGCCAGCAGCTCGACCCCGGGGACCAAAAATGGCTACACCTTC.

This clonotype was recorded many times. The chain combines TRBV5-1 with TRBJ2-3, with TRBD1 matching 11 bases. CDR3 length: 16 residues. The ends lost 4 bases at V and 3 bases at J; junction bases unmatched: 7. Germline CDR1 is SGHRS and CDR2 is YFSETQ. CDR3 nucleotides: TGCGCCAGCAGCCATGGACAGGGGGCTAGAACAGATACGCAGTATTTT. It yields the protein CASSHGQGARTDTQYF.

The V gene is TRBV20-1, the J gene TRBJ2-1, with 9 nucleotides matching TRBD2. The ends lost 3 bases at V and 1 base at J; junction bases unmatched: 4. The V gene's germline CDR1 is DFQATT and CDR2 SNEGSKA (reference sequence). The CDR3 runs to 15 residues. CDR3 in DNA: TGCAGTGCTAGCTTAGCGGGAGTGTCCTACAATGAGCAGTTCTTC. Protein product: CSASLAGVSYNEQFF.